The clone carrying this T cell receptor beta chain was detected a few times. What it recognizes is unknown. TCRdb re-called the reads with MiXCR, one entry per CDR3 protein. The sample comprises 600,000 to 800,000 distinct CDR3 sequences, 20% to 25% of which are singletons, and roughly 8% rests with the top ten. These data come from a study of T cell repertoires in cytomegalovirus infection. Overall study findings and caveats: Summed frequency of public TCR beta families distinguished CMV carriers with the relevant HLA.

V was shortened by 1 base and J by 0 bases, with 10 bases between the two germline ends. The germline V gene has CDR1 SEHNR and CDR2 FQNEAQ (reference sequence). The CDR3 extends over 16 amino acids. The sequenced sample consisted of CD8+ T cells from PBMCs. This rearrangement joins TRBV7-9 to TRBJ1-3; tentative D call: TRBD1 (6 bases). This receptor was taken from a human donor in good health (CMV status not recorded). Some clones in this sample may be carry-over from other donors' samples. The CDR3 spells CASSLVDRVSGNTIYF. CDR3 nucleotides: TGTGCCAGCAGCTTAGTGGACAGAGTCTCTGGAAACACCATATATTTT.